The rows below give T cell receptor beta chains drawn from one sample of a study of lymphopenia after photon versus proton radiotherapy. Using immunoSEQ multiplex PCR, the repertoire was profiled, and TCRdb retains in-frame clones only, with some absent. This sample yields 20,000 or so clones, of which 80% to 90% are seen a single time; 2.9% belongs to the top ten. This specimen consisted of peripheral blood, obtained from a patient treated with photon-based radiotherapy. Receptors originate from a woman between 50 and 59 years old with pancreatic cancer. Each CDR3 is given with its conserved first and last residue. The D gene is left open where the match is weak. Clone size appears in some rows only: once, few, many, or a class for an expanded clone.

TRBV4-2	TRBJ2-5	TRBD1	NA	TGTGCCAGCAGCCAAGAAAGGACAGGGGGTGAGACCCAGTACTTC	CASSQERTGGETQYF
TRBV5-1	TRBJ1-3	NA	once	TGCGCCAGCAGCTCGCCACCAACGGGCAATGGAAACACCATATATTTT	CASSSPPTGNGNTIYF
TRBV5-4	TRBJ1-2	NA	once	TGTGCCAGCAGCGCCGGGATTGGCTACACCTTC	CASSAGIGYTF
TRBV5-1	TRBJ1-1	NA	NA	TGCGCCAGCAAGTCGAGCTTGTGGGGGGCTGAAGCTTTCTTT	CASKSSLWGAEAFF
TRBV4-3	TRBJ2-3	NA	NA	TGCGCCAGCAGCCAAGATCCTGTGGGGGGCGCGAATACGCAGTATTTT	CASSQDPVGGANTQYF
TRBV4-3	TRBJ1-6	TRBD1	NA	TGCGCCAGCAGCCAAGTTAACATCCCCGGGACAGTGGGGAAGTCACCCCTCCACTTT	CASSQVNIPGTVGKSPLHF
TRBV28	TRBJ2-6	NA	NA	TGTGCCAGCAGTTTAGCTGGCCCTGCTGGGGCCAACGTCCTGACTTTC	CASSLAGPAGANVLTF
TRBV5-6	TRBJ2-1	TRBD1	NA	TGTGCCAGCAGCTTTCCCAGGGGGCTGTACAATGAGCAGTTCTTC	CASSFPRGLYNEQFF
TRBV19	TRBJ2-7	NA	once	TGTGCCAGTAAAACCGGGAGTAATTCCTACGAGCAGTACTTC	CASKTGSNSYEQYF
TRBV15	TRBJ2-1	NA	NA	TGTGCCACCAGCAGAGATCGCCAGCGGGTCGGTGAGCAGTTCTTC	CATSRDRQRVGEQFF
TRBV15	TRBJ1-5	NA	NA	TGTGCCACCAGCATGTCGGACGGGAATCAGCCCCAGCATTTT	CATSMSDGNQPQHF
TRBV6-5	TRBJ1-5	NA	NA	TGTGCCAGCAGGGACGGCAATAGCAATCAGCCCCAGCATTTT	CASRDGNSNQPQHF
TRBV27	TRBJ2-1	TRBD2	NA	TGTGCCAGCAGTCCTGGACTAGCAGTTGATGAGCAGTTCTTC	CASSPGLAVDEQFF
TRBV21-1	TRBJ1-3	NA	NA	TGTGCCAGCAGATCAGGGATCCTCTCTGGAAACACCATATATTTT	CASRSGILSGNTIYF
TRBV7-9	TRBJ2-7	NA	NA	TGTGCCAGCAGCTTGTTTACTGGGGCCGACCGCAACGAGCAGTACTTC	CASSLFTGADRNEQYF
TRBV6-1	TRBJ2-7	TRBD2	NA	TGTGCCAGCATTAGCGGGGTTCCCTACGAGCAGTACTTC	CASISGVPYEQYF
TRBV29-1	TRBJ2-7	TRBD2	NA	TGCAGCGTTGAAGACACTAGCGACTCCTACGAGCAGTACTTC	CSVEDTSDSYEQYF
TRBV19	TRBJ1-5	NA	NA	TGTGCCAGTAGGCAACCGGGGAATCAGCCCCAGCATTTT	CASRQPGNQPQHF
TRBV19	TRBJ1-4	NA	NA	TGTGCCAGTAGTATAGCGGTAGGGACTAATGAAAAACTGTTTTTT	CASSIAVGTNEKLFF
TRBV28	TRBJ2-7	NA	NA	TGTGCCAGCAGTTTAGGGGGTCTAGTTCGCGAGCAGTACTTC	CASSLGGLVREQYF
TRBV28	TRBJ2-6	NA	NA	TGTGCCAGCAGTTTCGTTGGGGCGACGGGTTCTGGGGCCAACGTCCTGACTTTC	CASSFVGATGSGANVLTF
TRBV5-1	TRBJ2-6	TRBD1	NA	TGCGCCAGCAGCTTGGTACCAGGGGGAAGCTCTGGGGCCAACGTCCTGACTTTC	CASSLVPGGSSGANVLTF
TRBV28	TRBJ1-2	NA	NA	TGTGCCAGCCGGGTCTCTTCGACGATTTATGGCTACACCTTC	CASRVSSTIYGYTF
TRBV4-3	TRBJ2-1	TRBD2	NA	TGCGCCAGCAGCCAAGACCGCTCTAGCGGGGATTACAATGAGCAGTTCTTC	CASSQDRSSGDYNEQFF
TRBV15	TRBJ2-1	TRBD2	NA	TGTGCCACCAGCAGAGAGAAAGCGGGGAGCTCCTACAATGAGCAGTTCTTC	CATSREKAGSSYNEQFF
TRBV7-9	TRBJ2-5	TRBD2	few	TGTGCCAGCAGCCGAGGGACGGGGGGCCAAGAGACCCAGTACTTC	CASSRGTGGQETQYF